Below are 30 T cell receptor beta chains sequenced from a single sample in a study of cytomegalovirus exposure and HLA in healthy donors. The PCR contained 60 Vbeta and 13 Jbeta primers. Generated by immunoSEQ multiplex PCR, the TCRdb table keeps only in-frame clones and is missing some. In all, the sample yields 170,000 or so clones. The specimen sequenced was PBMCs. These receptors were taken from a man in his thirties or forties in good health and CMV-seronegative.

The chain has TRBV5-4 and TRBJ2-7; D is uncertain. The length of the CDR3 is 14 residues. Trimming left V 4 bases short and J 1 base short, with 12 bases between. From germline, CDR1 is SGHNT and CDR2 YYREEE (reference sequence). The CDR3 nucleotides read TGTGCCAGCAGCGCCTCGCGGTCTTCCTACGAGCAGTACTTC. The encoded protein is CASSASRSSYEQYF.

The chain joins TRBV19 to TRBJ2-7; 9 bases match TRBD1. From germline, CDR1 is LNHDA and CDR2 SQIVND (reference sequence). V shed 3 bases and J 3 bases; nucleotides not matched to a gene: 6. The CDR3 has 15 residues. The CDR3 loop reads CASSIKQGAIYEQYF. The CDR3 DNA follows: TGTGCCAGTAGTATCAAACAGGGGGCGATCTACGAGCAGTACTTC.

The gene calls are TRBV25-1 and TRBJ2-1, with 7 nucleotides matching TRBD2. CDR3 length: 16 residues. Germline CDR1 MGHDK, CDR2 SYGVNS. With V trimmed by 3 bases and J by 0 bases, 5 bases remained unmatched. The CDR3 DNA reads TGTGCCAGCAGTGAGGGGGGGTCTAGCTCCTACAATGAGCAGTTCTTC. This sequence encodes CASSEGGSSSYNEQFF. Supplemented by reference TRBV25-1 and TRBJ2-1, the full variable domain reads EADIYQTPRYLVIGTGKKITLECSQTMGHDKMYWYQQDPGMELHLIHYSYGVNSTEKGDLSSESTVSRIRTEHFPLTLESARPSHTSQYLCASSEGGSSSYNEQFFGPGTRLTVL.

This chain links TRBV6-4 with TRBJ2-2; 8 bases agree with TRBD2. J was trimmed by 1 base and V by 0 bases; bases with no gene match: 1. Looked up from germline, CDR1 is MRHNA and CDR2 is SNTAGT. This CDR3 has 16 residues. CDR3 DNA sequence: TGTGCCAGCAGTGACTCTGCGGGAGGGAACACCGGGGAGCTGTTTTTT. Protein product: CASSDSAGGNTGELFF.

The chain couples TRBV5-1 to TRBJ1-6; TRBD1 might be the D (5 bases). The CDR3 length is 15 residues. V lost 4 bases to trimming and J lost 8 bases, with 16 bases between them. Germline V gives CDR1 SGHRS, CDR2 YFSETQ. The CDR3 coding sequence is TGCGCCAGCAGCGGGGAAAATTCAGGGTATTCACCCCTCCACTTT. Its translation: CASSGENSGYSPLHF. Full variable domain (missing parts from reference TRBV5-1 and TRBJ1-6): KAGVTQTPRYLIKTRGQQVTLSCSPISGHRSVSWYQQTPGQGLQFLFEYFSETQRNKGNFPGRFSGRQFSNSRSEMNVSTLELGDSALYLCASSGENSGYSPLHFGNGTRLTVT.

The genes are TRBV5-1 and TRBJ2-3, with TRBD2 matching 12 bases. CDR3 length: 16 residues. The V gene end was trimmed by 1 base and the J gene end by 6 bases; junction bases not matched to a gene: 6. Germline CDR1 is SGHRS and CDR2 is YFSETQ. The chain's CDR3 is CASSLIPSGRADTQYF. For the CDR3, the DNA is TGCGCCAGCAGCTTGATACCTAGCGGGAGGGCGGATACGCAGTATTTT.

This rearrangement joins TRBV6-4 to TRBJ2-1; 9 bases map to TRBD1. The V gene end was trimmed by 4 bases and the J gene end by 7 bases; junction bases not matched to a gene: 8. The germline V gene encodes CDR1 MRHNA and CDR2 SNTAGT. This CDR3 contains 15 residues. CDR3 loop: CASSAAGTGKNEQFF. As DNA, the CDR3 is TGTGCCAGCAGTGCCGCCGGGACAGGGAAGAATGAGCAGTTCTTC.

The chain links TRBV12-1 to TRBJ2-3; the table's D call, TRBD1, has no DNA check behind it. TRBV12-1 represents a pseudogene. The CDR3 has 16 amino acids. CDR3 sequence: CASSFDRTGCTDTQYF. The DNA for the CDR3 is TGTGCCAGCAGCTTTGATCGGACAGGGTGCACAGATACGCAGTATTTT.

The chain couples TRBV6-1 to TRBJ1-2; weak D call: TRBD1 (5 bases). This CDR3 has 14 residues. The V end lost 11 bases, the J end lost 4 bases, and 20 bases lay between the germline ends. Germline V gene data show CDR1 as MNHNS and CDR2 as SASEGT. This CDR3 is CAVGLSLYIYGYTF. CDR3 nucleotides: TGTGCCGTGGGGCTCTCCCTTTACATCTATGGCTACACCTTC.

This sequence joins TRBV5-4 and TRBJ2-2; 7 nucleotides match TRBD2. Per the germline V gene, CDR1 is SGHNT and CDR2 is YYREEE (reference sequence). V was clipped by 4 bases and J by 0 bases; unmatched bases: 3. The CDR3 covers 15 residues. The CDR3 loop is CASSLGLANTGELFF. The CDR3 bases are TGTGCCAGCAGCCTCGGACTAGCGAACACCGGGGAGCTGTTTTTT.

This rearrangement joins TRBV10-3 to TRBJ1-5; D perhaps matches TRBD1 (6 bases). Germline values: CDR1 ENHRY, CDR2 SYGVKD. With 6 bases removed from V and 9 bases from J, the gap between germline ends came to 15 bases. The CDR3 totals 13 residues. CDR3 in DNA: TGTGCCATCAGGACCGGAGGGGGGGGGCCCCAGCATTTT. Translated, it gives CAIRTGGGGPQHF.

This rearrangement joins TRBV18 to TRBJ2-7, with 11 bases fitting TRBD2. This CDR3 region has 16 residues. Germline loops: CDR1 KGHSH, CDR2 LQKENI. Unmatched junction bases numbered 12, after V lost 5 bases and J lost 6 bases. DNA for the CDR3: TGTGCCAGCTCATCCGGGACTAGCGGTGGGGCGGCCGAGCAGTACTTC. Residues: CASSSGTSGGAAEQYF.

This chain links TRBV13 with TRBJ1-2; 11 nucleotides match TRBD1. Germline V gene lookup returns CDR1 PRHDT and CDR2 FYEKMQ (reference sequence). This CDR3 has 15 residues. Trimming took 6 bases from V and 6 from J; bases not matched to a gene: 9. For the CDR3, the DNA is TGTGCCAGCAGAACACAACGGACAGGGGGCGATGGCTACACCTTC. Its translation is CASRTQRTGGDGYTF.

The V call is TRBV5-6, the J call TRBJ2-3; perhaps TRBD2 as D (6 bases). The CDR3 is 15 amino acids. Trimming removed 4 bases at V and 6 bases at J, with 18 bases between. Germline lookup yields CDR1 SGHDT and CDR2 YYEEEE. CDR3 nucleotides: TGTGCCAGCAGCGCGGAAGGCGGGATTGCCGATACGCAGTATTTT. Translation: CASSAEGGIADTQYF.

V usage is TRBV7-2 and J usage is TRBJ2-3; D is uncertain. The CDR3 has 12 residues. V was shortened by 1 base and J by 4 bases, with 3 bases between the two germline ends. The V gene's germline CDR1 is SGHTA and CDR2 FQGNSA. The CDR3, as DNA: TGTGCCAGCAGCTTAGGCGCAGATACGCAGTATTTT. Protein product: CASSLGADTQYF.

The rearrangement uses TRBV6-5 and TRBJ2-2; D is possibly TRBD2 (5 bases). Germline CDR1 is MNHEY and CDR2 is SVGAGI. The CDR3 sequence is 15 residues long. V was trimmed by 7 bases and J by 4 bases, leaving 16 bases between them. The CDR3 DNA follows: TGTGCCAGCACCCCGTTTGCCGGGGTCACCGGGGAGCTGTTTTTT. Translating it yields CASTPFAGVTGELFF.

The V gene is TRBV4-3, the J gene TRBJ2-7, with a weak D call TRBD1 (5 bases). The V gene's germline CDR1 is LGHNA and CDR2 YSLEER. The CDR3 runs to 14 residues. V lost 0 bases and J lost 3, with 9 bases in between. The chain's CDR3 is CASSQDGDSYEQYF. The CDR3 nucleotides are TGCGCCAGCAGCCAAGACGGAGACAGCTACGAGCAGTACTTC.

This chain links TRBV15 with TRBJ2-3; weak D call: TRBD1 (6 bases). This CDR3 is 16 amino acids long. Germline-derived CDR1 and CDR2 are LNHNV and YYDKDF (reference sequence). Trimming pared 4 bases from V and 1 base from J, leaving 15 bases between. CDR3 sequence (DNA): TGTGCCACCAGCACCGACAGGAGCCAGGGCACAGATACGCAGTATTTT. It yields the protein CATSTDRSQGTDTQYF.

V gene TRBV5-8 combines with J gene TRBJ1-5; the D is unclear. The CDR3 spans 15 residues. CDR1 and CDR2 (germline): SGHTS, YDEGEE. V lost 4 bases, J lost 6 bases, and 17 bases lay in between. CDR3 coding DNA: TGTGCCAGCAGCGGCTACCTTAGGCCGGGTCAGCCCCAGCATTTT. Amino acids: CASSGYLRPGQPQHF.

V and J are TRBV30 and TRBJ2-7; 10 bases map to TRBD2. This CDR3 region has 15 residues. The germline CDR1 and CDR2 sequences are GTSNPN and SVGIG (reference sequence). V shed 5 bases, J shed 4 bases, and the junction held 11 bases outside the gene matches. CDR3 sequence (DNA): TGTGCCTGGGTCGGAGAGGCTAGCGGGAGTTACGAGCAGTACTTC. Protein sequence: CAWVGEASGSYEQYF.

The chain joins TRBV28 to TRBJ1-1, with 8 nucleotides matching TRBD1. The CDR3 runs to 15 residues. Germline CDR1 reads MDHEN; CDR2 reads SYDVKM. The J segment lost 5 bases and the V segment lost 6 bases, leaving 11 bases of the junction unmatched. DNA for the CDR3: TGTGCCAGCAGCCGTATTGGACAGGGTCGAACTGAAGCTTTCTTT. Translation gives CASSRIGQGRTEAFF.

The V gene is TRBV11-2, the J gene TRBJ2-1; the D gene is possibly TRBD1 (5 bases). CDR3 length: 15 amino acids. The germline V gene encodes CDR1 SGHAT and CDR2 FQNNGV. V was trimmed by 5 bases and J by 2 bases, leaving 13 bases between them. The CDR3 protein is CASSPLLGAYNEQFF. DNA of the CDR3: TGTGCCAGCAGCCCACTCCTAGGGGCCTACAATGAGCAGTTCTTC. Together with reference TRBV11-2 and TRBJ2-1, the CDR3 gives the full variable domain: EAGVAQSPRYKIIEKRQSVAFWCNPISGHATLYWYQQILGQGPKLLIQFQNNGVVDDSQLPKDRFSAERLKGVDSTLKIQPAKLEDSAVYLCASSPLLGAYNEQFFGPGTRLTVL.

The rearrangement uses TRBV25-1 and TRBJ2-7; the D is unclear. V lost 7 bases, J lost 1 base, and 11 bases lay in between. CDR3 size: 13 residues. From germline, CDR1 is MGHDK and CDR2 SYGVNS. This chain's CDR3 is CASTRFSSYEQYF. The DNA of the CDR3 is TGTGCCAGCACCAGGTTCTCTTCCTACGAGCAGTACTTC.

This chain joins TRBV6-5 and TRBJ2-3; no clear D gene. This CDR3 contains 14 residues. The germline V gene has CDR1 MNHEY and CDR2 SVGAGI. V lost 3 bases to trimming and J lost 2 bases, with 9 bases between them. CDR3 nucleotide sequence: TGTGCCAGCAGTTATGACTCCCCCACAGATACGCAGTATTTT. Residues: CASSYDSPTDTQYF.

The CDR3 DNA is TGTGCCAGCAGTTTAGGACAGGGGAACTATGGCTACACCTTC. Translated: CASSLGQGNYGYTF. The chain has TRBV27 and TRBJ1-2; 9 bases align to TRBD1. This CDR3 has 14 residues. The junction had 0 bases not matched to a gene; V was cut back by 2 bases and J by 2 bases. Germline V gene sequence: CDR1 MNHEY, CDR2 SMNVEV (reference sequence).

This chain's CDR3 is CASSTTPGQGGNTQYF. In nucleotides, the CDR3 is TGCGCCAGCAGCACAACTCCGGGACAGGGTGGTAATACGCAGTATTTT. The genes are TRBV5-1 and TRBJ2-3, with 9 positions matching TRBD1. The trim removed 4 bases at V and 7 bases at J, leaving 13 bases unmatched. CDR3 length: 16 residues. The V gene's germline CDR1 is SGHRS and CDR2 YFSETQ.

With respect to this clone: A read error may account for a junction end that differs from germline. This rearrangement joins TRBV19 to TRBJ1-5, with 11 bases aligning to TRBD1. Germline V CDR1 and CDR2: LNHDA, SQIVND (reference sequence). The CDR3 sequence is 15 residues long. The CDR3 loop reads CASTTRDRGNRPQHF. For the CDR3, the DNA is TGTGCCAGTACTACCCGGGACAGGGGGAATCGGCCCCAGCATTTT. Full variable domain (outside the CDR3, taken from reference TRBV19 and TRBJ1-5): DGGITQSPKYLFRKEGQNVTLSCEQNLNHDAMYWYRQDPGQGLRLIYYSQIVNDFQKGDIAEGYSVSREKKESFPLTVTSAQKNPTAFYLCASTTRDRGNRPQHFGDGTRLSIL.

In DNA form, the CDR3 reads TGTGCCAGCAGTTGGGGAGACAGGGTCAATTCACCCCTCCACTTT. This translates into CASSWGDRVNSPLHF. The J gene is TRBJ1-6, the V gene TRBV6-5, with 7 bases that match TRBD1. This CDR3 has 15 amino acids. Trimming at V came to 4 bases and at J to 7 bases, leaving 7 bases not matched to a gene. CDR1 is MNHEY, CDR2 SVGAGI, per germline.

The gene calls are TRBV7-9 and TRBJ1-1, with 7 nucleotides matching TRBD1. This CDR3 is 15 amino acids long. Trimming took 4 bases from V and 6 from J; bases not matched to a gene: 11. Germline loops: CDR1 SEHNR, CDR2 FQNEAQ (reference sequence). The CDR3: CASSSIGGTDAEAFF. The CDR3 DNA reads as TGTGCCAGCAGCTCAATAGGGGGGACAGATGCTGAAGCTTTCTTT.

The DNA for the CDR3 is TGTGCCAGCAGTTATACAGGATACAATGAGCAGTTCTTC. This encodes CASSYTGYNEQFF. V usage is TRBV27 and J usage is TRBJ2-1, with TRBD1 as a possible D gene (5 bases). Germline-derived CDR1 and CDR2 are MNHEY and SMNVEV (reference sequence). V dropped 4 bases and J dropped 4 bases, with 8 bases sitting between them. CDR3 length: 13 residues.